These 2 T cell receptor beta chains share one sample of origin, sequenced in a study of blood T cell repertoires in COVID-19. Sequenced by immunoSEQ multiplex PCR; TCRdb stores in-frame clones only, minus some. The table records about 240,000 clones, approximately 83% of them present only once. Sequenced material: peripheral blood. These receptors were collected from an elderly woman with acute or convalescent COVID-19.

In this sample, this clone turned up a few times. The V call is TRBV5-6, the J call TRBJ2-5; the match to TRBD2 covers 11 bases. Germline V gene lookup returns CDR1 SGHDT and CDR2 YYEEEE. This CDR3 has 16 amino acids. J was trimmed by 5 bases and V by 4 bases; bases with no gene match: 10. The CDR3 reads CASSTGLAGAVETQYF. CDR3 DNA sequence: TGTGCCAGCAGCACAGGACTAGCGGGTGCCGTTGAGACCCAGTACTTC.

This CDR3 reads CASSFWGGEDYGYTF. The CDR3 DNA sequence: TGTGCCAGCAGCTTCTGGGGGGGAGAGGACTATGGCTACACCTTC. V usage is TRBV7-9 and J usage is TRBJ1-2; possible D gene TRBD1, 5 bases. V dropped 3 bases and J dropped 3 bases, with 14 bases sitting between them. CDR1 and CDR2 from the germline V gene are SEHNR and FQNEAQ (reference sequence). This CDR3 region has 15 residues.